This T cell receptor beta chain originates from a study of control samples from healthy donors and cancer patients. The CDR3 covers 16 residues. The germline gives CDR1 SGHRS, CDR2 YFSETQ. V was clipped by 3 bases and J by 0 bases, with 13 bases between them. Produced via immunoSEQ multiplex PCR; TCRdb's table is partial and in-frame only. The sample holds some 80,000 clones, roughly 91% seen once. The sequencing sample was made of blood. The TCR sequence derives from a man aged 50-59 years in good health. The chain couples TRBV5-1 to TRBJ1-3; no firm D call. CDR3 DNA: TGCGCCAGCAGCTGGACCAGCAGTACCTCTGGAAACACCATATATTTT. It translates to CASSWTSSTSGNTIYF.